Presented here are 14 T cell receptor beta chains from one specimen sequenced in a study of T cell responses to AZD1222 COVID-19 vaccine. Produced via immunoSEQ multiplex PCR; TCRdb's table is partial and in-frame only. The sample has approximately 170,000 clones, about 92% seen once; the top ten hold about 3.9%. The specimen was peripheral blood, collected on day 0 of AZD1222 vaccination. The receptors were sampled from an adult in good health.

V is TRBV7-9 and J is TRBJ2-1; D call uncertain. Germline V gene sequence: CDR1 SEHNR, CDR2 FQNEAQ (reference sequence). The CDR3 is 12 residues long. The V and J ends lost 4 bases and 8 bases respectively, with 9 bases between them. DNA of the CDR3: TGTGCCAGCAGCTCCTACTGGGATGAGCAGTTCTTC. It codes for CASSSYWDEQFF.

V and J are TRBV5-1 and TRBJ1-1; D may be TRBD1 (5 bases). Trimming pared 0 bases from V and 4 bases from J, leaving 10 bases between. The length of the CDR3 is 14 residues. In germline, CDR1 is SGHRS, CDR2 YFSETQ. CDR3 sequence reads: CASSLVGGGTEAFF. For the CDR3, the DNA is TGCGCCAGCAGCTTGGTTGGGGGAGGCACTGAAGCTTTCTTT.

This CDR3 is CASSIAPYEPQHF. The CDR3 nucleotides read TGTGCCAGTAGTATAGCCCCTTACGAGCCCCAGCATTTT. The chain links TRBV19 to TRBJ1-5; no firm D call. With 1 base removed from V and 8 bases from J, the gap between germline ends came to 9 bases. The CDR3 is 13 residues long. The germline V gene has CDR1 LNHDA and CDR2 SQIVND (reference sequence).

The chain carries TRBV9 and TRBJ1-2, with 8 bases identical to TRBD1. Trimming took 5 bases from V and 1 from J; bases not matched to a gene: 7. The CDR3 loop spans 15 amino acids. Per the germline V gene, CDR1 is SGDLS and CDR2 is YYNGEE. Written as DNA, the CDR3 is TGTGCCAGCAGTTCAGAGGGACAGGTTAACTATGGCTACACCTTC. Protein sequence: CASSSEGQVNYGYTF.

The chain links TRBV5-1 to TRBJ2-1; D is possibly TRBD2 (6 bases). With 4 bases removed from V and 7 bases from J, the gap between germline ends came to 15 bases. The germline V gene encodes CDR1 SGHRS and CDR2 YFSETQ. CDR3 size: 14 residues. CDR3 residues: CASSAGIYANEQFF. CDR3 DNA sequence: TGCGCCAGCAGCGCGGGGATATACGCTAATGAGCAGTTCTTC.

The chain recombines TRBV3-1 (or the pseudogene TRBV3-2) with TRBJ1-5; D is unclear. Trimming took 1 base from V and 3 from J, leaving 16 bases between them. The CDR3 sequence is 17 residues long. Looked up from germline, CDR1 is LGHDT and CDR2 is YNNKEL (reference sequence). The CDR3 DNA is TGTGCCAGCAGCCAAGGTCGGTCTACAGTAGACAATCAGCCCCAGCATTTT. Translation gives CASSQGRSTVDNQPQHF.

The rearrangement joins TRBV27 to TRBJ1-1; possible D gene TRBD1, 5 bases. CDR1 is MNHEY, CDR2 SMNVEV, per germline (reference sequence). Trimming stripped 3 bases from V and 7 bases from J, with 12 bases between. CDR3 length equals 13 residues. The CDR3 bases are TGTGCCAGCAGTTTTGCAAACGGGGGTGAAGCTTTCTTT. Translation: CASSFANGGEAFF.

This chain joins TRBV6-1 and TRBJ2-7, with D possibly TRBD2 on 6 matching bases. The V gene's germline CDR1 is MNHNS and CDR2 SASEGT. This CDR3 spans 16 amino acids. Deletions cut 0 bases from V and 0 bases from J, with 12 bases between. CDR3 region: CASSEASGGASYEQYF. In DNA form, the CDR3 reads TGTGCCAGCAGTGAAGCATCCGGGGGTGCCTCCTACGAGCAGTACTTC.

CDR3 sequence: CASSLREVNTEAFF. CDR3 bases: TGTGCCAGTAGTTTGCGGGAAGTGAACACTGAAGCTTTCTTT. V gene TRBV19 combines with J gene TRBJ1-1, with D hard to call. The germline V gene encodes CDR1 LNHDA and CDR2 SQIVND (reference sequence). Trimming removed 5 bases at V and 0 bases at J, with 10 bases between. This CDR3 region has 14 residues.

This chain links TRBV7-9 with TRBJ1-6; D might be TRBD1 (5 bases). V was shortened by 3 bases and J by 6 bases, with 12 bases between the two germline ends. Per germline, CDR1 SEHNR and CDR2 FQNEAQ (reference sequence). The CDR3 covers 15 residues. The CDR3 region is CASSFVPGGNSPLHF. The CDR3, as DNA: TGTGCCAGCAGCTTTGTCCCTGGGGGTAATTCACCCCTCCACTTT.

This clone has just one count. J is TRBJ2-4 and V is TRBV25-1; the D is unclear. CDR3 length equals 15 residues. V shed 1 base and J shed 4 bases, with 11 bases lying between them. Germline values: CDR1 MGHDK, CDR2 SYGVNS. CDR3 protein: CASSESTVGKNIQYF. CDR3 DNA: TGTGCCAGCAGTGAATCGACGGTTGGGAAAAACATTCAGTACTTC. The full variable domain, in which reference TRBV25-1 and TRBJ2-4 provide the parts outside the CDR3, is EADIYQTPRYLVIGTGKKITLECSQTMGHDKMYWYQQDPGMELHLIHYSYGVNSTEKGDLSSESTVSRIRTEHFPLTLESARPSHTSQYLCASSESTVGKNIQYFGAGTRLSVL.

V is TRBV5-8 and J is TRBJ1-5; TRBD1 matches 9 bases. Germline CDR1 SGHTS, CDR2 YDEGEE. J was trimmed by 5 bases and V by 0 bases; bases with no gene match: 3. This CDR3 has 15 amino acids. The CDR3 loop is CASSLEQGADQPQHF. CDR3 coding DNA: TGTGCCAGCAGCTTGGAACAGGGGGCTGATCAGCCCCAGCATTTT. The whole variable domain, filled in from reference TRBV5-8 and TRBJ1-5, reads EAGVTQSPTHLIKTRGQQATLRCSPISGHTSVYWYQQALGLGLQFLLWYDEGEERNRGNFPPRFSGRQFPNYSSELNVNALELEDSALYLCASSLEQGADQPQHFGDGTRLSIL.

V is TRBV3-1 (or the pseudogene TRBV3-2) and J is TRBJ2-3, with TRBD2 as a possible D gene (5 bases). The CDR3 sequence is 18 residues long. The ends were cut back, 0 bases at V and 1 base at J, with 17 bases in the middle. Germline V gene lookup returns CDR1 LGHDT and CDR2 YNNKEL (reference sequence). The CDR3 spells CASSQDGGARVRTDTQYF. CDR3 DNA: TGTGCCAGCAGCCAAGATGGAGGCGCGCGGGTGCGCACAGATACGCAGTATTTT.

The CDR3 here is CASRQRTTPFINEQFF. The DNA for the CDR3 is TGTGCCAGCAGACAAAGGACTACCCCTTTTATCAATGAGCAGTTCTTC. The chain recombines TRBV11-2 with TRBJ2-1, with D possibly being TRBD2 (6 bases). V was cut by 6 bases and J by 6 bases, with 21 bases left in between. The CDR3 has 16 residues. Germline CDR1 SGHAT, CDR2 FQNNGV.